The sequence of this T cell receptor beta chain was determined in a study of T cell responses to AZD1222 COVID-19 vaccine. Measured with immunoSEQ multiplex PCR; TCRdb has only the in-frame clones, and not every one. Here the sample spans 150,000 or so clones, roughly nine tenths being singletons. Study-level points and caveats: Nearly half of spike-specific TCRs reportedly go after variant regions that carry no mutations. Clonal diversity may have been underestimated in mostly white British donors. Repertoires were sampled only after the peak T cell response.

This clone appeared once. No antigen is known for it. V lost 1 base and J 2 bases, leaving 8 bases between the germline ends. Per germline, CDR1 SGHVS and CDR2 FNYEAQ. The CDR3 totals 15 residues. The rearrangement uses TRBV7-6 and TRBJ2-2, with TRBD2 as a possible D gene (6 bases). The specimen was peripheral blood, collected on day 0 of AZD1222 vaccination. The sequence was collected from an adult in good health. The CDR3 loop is CASSLDGSNTGELFF. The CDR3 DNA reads TGTGCCAGCAGCTTAGACGGGAGCAACACCGGGGAGCTGTTTTTT.